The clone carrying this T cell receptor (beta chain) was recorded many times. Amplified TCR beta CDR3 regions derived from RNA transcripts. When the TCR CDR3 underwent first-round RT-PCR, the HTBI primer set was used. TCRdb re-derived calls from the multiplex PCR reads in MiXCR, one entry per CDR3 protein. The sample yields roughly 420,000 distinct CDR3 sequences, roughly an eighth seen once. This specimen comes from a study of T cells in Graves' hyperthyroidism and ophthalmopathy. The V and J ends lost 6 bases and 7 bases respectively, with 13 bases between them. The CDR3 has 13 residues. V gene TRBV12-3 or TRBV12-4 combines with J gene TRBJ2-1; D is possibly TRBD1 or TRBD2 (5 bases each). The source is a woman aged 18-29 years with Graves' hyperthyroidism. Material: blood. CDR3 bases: TGTGCCAGCAGGAGGGACCATGTAAATGAGCAGTTCTTC. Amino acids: CASRRDHVNEQFF.